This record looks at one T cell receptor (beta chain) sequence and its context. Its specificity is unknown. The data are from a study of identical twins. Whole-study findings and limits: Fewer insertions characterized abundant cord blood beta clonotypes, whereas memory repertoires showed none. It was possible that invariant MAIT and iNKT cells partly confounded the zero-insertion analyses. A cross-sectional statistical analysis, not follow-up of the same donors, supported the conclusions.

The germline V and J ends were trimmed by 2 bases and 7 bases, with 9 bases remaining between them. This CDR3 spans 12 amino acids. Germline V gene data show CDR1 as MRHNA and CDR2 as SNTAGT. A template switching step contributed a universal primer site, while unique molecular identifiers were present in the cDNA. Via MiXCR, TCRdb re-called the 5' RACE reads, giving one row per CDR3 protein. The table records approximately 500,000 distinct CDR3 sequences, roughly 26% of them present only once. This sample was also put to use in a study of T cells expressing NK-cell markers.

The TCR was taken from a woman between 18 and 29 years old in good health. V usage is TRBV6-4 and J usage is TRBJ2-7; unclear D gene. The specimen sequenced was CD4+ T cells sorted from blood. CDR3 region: CASSDPPREQYF. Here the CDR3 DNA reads TGTGCCAGCAGTGACCCCCCCCGGGAGCAGTACTTC.